This TCR beta chain was recovered during a study of cytomegalovirus exposure and HLA in healthy donors. The V gene lost 3 bases and the J gene lost 10 bases, with 13 bases spanning the gap. The CDR3 covers 13 residues. Germline-derived CDR1 and CDR2 are MDHEN and SYDVKM. 13 Jbeta primers and 60 Vbeta primers were used for the PCR. Clones were read by immunoSEQ multiplex PCR, and TCRdb kept only the in-frame ones, dropping some. The repertoire holds more than 150,000 clones, with approximately 88% as singletons. Source material: PBMCs. This receptor was identified in a woman aged 18-30 years in good health and CMV-seronegative. This chain joins TRBV28 and TRBJ1-5; D remains unclear. For the CDR3, the DNA is TGTGCCAGCAGTTTTCGGCTCGGCGGCCCCCAGCATTTT. Translation: CASSFRLGGPQHF.